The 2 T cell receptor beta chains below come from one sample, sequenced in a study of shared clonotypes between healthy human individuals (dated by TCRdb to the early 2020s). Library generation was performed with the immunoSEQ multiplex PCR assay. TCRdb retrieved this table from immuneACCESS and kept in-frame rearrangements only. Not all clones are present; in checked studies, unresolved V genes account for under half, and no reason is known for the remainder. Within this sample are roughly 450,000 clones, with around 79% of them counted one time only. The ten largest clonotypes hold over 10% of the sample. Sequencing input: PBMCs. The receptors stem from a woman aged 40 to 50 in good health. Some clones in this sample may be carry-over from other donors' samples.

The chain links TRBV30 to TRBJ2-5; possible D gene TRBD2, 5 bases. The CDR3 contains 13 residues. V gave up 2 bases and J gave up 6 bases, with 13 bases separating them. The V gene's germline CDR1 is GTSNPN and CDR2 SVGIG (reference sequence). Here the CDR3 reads CAWSTGIGKTQYF. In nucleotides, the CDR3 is TGTGCCTGGAGTACGGGGATTGGGAAGACCCAGTACTTC.

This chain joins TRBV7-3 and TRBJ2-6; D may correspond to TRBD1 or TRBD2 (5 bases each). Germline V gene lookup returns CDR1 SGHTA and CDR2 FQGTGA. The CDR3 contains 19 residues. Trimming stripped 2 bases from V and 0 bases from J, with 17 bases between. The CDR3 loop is CASSLSSGDRRSGANVLTF. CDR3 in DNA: TGTGCCAGCAGCTTATCGAGCGGCGACAGACGCTCTGGGGCCAACGTCCTGACTTTC.